The sequence of this T cell receptor beta chain was determined in a study of blood T cell repertoires in COVID-19. About the research overall: Samples representing acute and convalescent COVID-19 were sourced from the United States, Italy and Spain.

Methods used by the authors: Amplifying reference gene primers gave estimates of nucleated cell counts. Clones were sequenced by immunoSEQ multiplex PCR, and TCRdb holds only the in-frame ones, with some missing. The V and J calls and clone size come from that table; D and trimming were worked out from the DNA. The sample has some 60,000 clones; roughly 90% are singletons. V shed 3 bases and J 2 bases; nucleotides not matched to a gene: 8. Germline CDR1 and CDR2: SGHDT and YYEEEE. The length of the CDR3 is 16 residues. This clonotype was sampled from a human donor in a cohort sampled during active COVID-19. Material: peripheral blood. The chain carries TRBV5-6 and TRBJ1-1, with 9 bases that match TRBD1. CDR3 in amino acids: CASSYNRGLSNTEAFF. DNA of the CDR3: TGTGCCAGCAGCTACAACAGGGGGCTTAGTAACACTGAAGCTTTCTTT.